Listed here are 20 T cell receptor beta chains from one sample, sequenced in a study of T cells in Graves' hyperthyroidism and ophthalmopathy. Regions amplified from RNA transcripts were the TCR beta CDR3 regions. Initially, a first-round RT-PCR of the TCR CDR3 employed the HTBI primer set. One entry per CDR3 protein, called by TCRdb with MiXCR from the multiplex PCR reads. Of about 560,000 distinct CDR3 sequences listed, over 15% are singletons. The sequenced sample consisted of blood. These receptors all come from a woman between 18 and 30 years old with Graves' hyperthyroidism.

This clonotype was observed at least ten times. The rearrangement uses TRBV12-3 or TRBV12-4 and TRBJ2-7, with 9 bases lining up with TRBD1. This CDR3 is 17 amino acids long. After removal of 1 base from V and 5 bases from J, the junction contained 12 bases not matched to a gene. The CDR3 region is CASSLGLGDRASNEQYF. The CDR3, as DNA: TGTGCCAGCAGTTTAGGGCTGGGGGACAGGGCATCAAACGAGCAGTACTTC.

As for this clonotype: This sequence may be a read error, since a much larger clone differs from it by one base. The chain carries TRBV3-1 and TRBJ2-7, with 9 bases that match TRBD1. With V trimmed by 8 bases and J by 3 bases, 8 bases remained unmatched. Germline assignment: CDR1 LGHDT and CDR2 YNNKEL (reference sequence). This CDR3 is 14 amino acids long. CDR3 bases: TGTGCCAGCTCACATGCGGACAGGGGCTACGAGCAGTACTTC. It codes for CASSHADRGYEQYF.

There are a few counts of this clonotype. V and J are TRBV20-1 and TRBJ1-3, with D possibly being TRBD1 (5 bases). V lost 1 base to trimming and J lost 6 bases, with 16 bases between them. The germline V gene has CDR1 DFQATT and CDR2 SNEGSKA (reference sequence). The CDR3 is made up of 15 amino acids. The CDR3 region has the DNA TGCAGTGCTAGAGCGACGGGAGAAGGGGAAAACACCATATATTTT. It translates to CSARATGEGENTIYF.

CDR3 nucleotide sequence: TGTGCCACCTGGATGCGGGCTGAAGCTTTCTTT. This codes for CATWMRAEAFF. The rearrangement uses TRBV12-3 or TRBV12-4 and TRBJ1-1; D gene ambiguous. The CDR3 sequence is 11 residues long. Trimming took off 10 bases at V and 6 bases at J, with 12 bases between the two ends.

The CDR3 protein is CASSQEYRGPGGELFF. CDR3 sequence (DNA): TGTGCCAGCAGCCAAGAATACAGGGGGCCGGGCGGGGAGCTGTTTTTT. The chain couples TRBV3-1 to TRBJ2-2; 9 bases line up with TRBD1. Germline assignment: CDR1 LGHDT and CDR2 YNNKEL (reference sequence). Losses at the gene ends were 0 bases for V and 7 bases for J; bases not matched to a gene: 6. This CDR3 spans 16 amino acids.

The chain carries TRBV28 and TRBJ2-3; 11 bases agree with TRBD2. The CDR3 has 20 amino acids. V gave up 3 bases and J gave up 7 bases; unmatched junction bases: 21. In germline, CDR1 is MDHEN, CDR2 SYDVKM. CDR3: CASSLPLPLLAGEETNTQYF. CDR3 DNA: TGTGCCAGCAGTTTGCCCCTCCCCCTACTAGCGGGGGAGGAGACTAATACGCAGTATTTT.

This clonotype appeared many times. The V and J genes are TRBV11-2 and TRBJ2-7; D possibly corresponds to TRBD2 (6 bases). The CDR3 runs 15 residues. The germline CDR1 and CDR2 sequences are SGHAT and FQNNGV. V was clipped by 5 bases and J by 1 base, with 15 bases between them. The CDR3, as DNA: TGTGCCAGCAGCCTAATTACGACTAGGTCCTACGAGCAGTACTTC. Encoded protein: CASSLITTRSYEQYF.

This clonotype was counted a few times. J is TRBJ2-2 and V is TRBV25-1; the match to TRBD2 covers 9 bases. The length of the CDR3 is 16 residues. V was pared by 3 bases and J by 6 bases, with 8 bases of the junction left unmatched. CDR1 and CDR2 from the germline V gene are MGHDK and SYGVNS. For the CDR3, the DNA is TGTGCCAGCAGTGAGTCGGGCGGGGGGGCCCCCGGGGAGCTGTTTTTT. Protein: CASSESGGGAPGELFF. Looking up the rest from reference TRBV25-1 and TRBJ2-2 gives the full variable domain: EADIYQTPRYLVIGTGKKITLECSQTMGHDKMYWYQQDPGMELHLIHYSYGVNSTEKGDLSSESTVSRIRTEHFPLTLESARPSHTSQYLCASSESGGGAPGELFFGEGSRLTVL.

J is TRBJ1-1 and V is TRBV10-3; 7 bases agree with TRBD1. Trimming removed 6 bases from V and 5 bases from J; junction bases left unmatched: 6. CDR1 ENHRY and CDR2 SYGVKD come from the germline V gene. The CDR3 spans 13 residues. DNA of the CDR3: TGTGCCATCAGAACAACAGGGGCGACTGAAGCTTTCTTT. Its protein is CAIRTTGATEAFF.

This clonotype was observed many times. The chain uses TRBV20-1 and TRBJ2-7, with 9 bases matching TRBD2. This CDR3 has 14 residues. Trimming took 3 bases from V and 2 from J; bases not matched to a gene: 5. The germline gives CDR1 DFQATT, CDR2 SNEGSKA (reference sequence). The CDR3 loop is CSASQGGRAYEQYF. CDR3 in DNA: TGCAGTGCTAGCCAGGGCGGGAGGGCCTACGAGCAGTACTTC.

This clonotype was observed at least ten times. The chain links TRBV28 to TRBJ2-3; 10 nucleotides line up with TRBD2. With V trimmed by 6 bases and J by 6 bases, 15 bases remained unmatched. The germline CDR1 and CDR2 sequences are MDHEN and SYDVKM. CDR3 length equals 17 residues. CDR3 sequence: CASSPSLLAGGSDTQYF. Here the CDR3 DNA reads TGTGCCAGCAGCCCCTCCTTGTTAGCGGGAGGTTCCGATACGCAGTATTTT.

Only a few counts were recorded for this clonotype. The chain joins TRBV4-3 to TRBJ2-2, with D possibly TRBD1 on 7 matching bases. The CDR3 totals 17 residues. V dropped 6 bases and J dropped 3 bases, with 20 bases sitting between them. CDR1 and CDR2 (germline): LGHNA, YSLEER. The CDR3 spells CASSHYGGQKHTGELFF. The CDR3 nucleotides read TGCGCCAGCAGTCACTACGGGGGACAGAAACACACCGGGGAGCTGTTTTTT.

This clonotype was detected only a few times. This rearrangement joins TRBV28 to TRBJ1-4; a weak D match, TRBD1 (5 bases). Germline CDR1 is MDHEN and CDR2 is SYDVKM. Between the trimmed V and J ends, which lost 5 bases and 8 bases, there was a span of 24 bases. CDR3 size: 17 residues. For the CDR3, the DNA is TGTGCCAGCAGTGAAAGGTTCAAGTCGGGGACGGACGAAAAACTGTTTTTT. Residues: CASSERFKSGTDEKLFF.

The CDR3 DNA follows: TGTGCCATCAGTGAAGCTAACTATGGCTACACCTTC. Residues: CAISEANYGYTF. This sequence joins TRBV10-3 and TRBJ1-2, with D unresolved. In germline, CDR1 is ENHRY, CDR2 SYGVKD. The V gene lost 3 bases and the J gene lost 0 bases, with 2 bases spanning the gap. This CDR3 is built from 12 residues.

This clonotype is classed as medium-sized. The chain recombines TRBV12-3 or TRBV12-4 with TRBJ2-5; 9 nucleotides match TRBD1. CDR3 length: 17 residues. Trimming removed 3 bases from V and 5 bases from J; junction bases left unmatched: 13. The CDR3 protein is CASSFGPPDRGGETQYF. For the CDR3, the DNA is TGTGCCAGCAGTTTTGGGCCCCCGGACAGGGGTGGGGAGACCCAGTACTTC.

The chain carries TRBV7-9 and TRBJ1-1; D is perhaps TRBD1 (6 bases). The CDR3 consists of 12 residues. V lost 1 base, J lost 12 bases, and 12 bases lay in between. Per germline, CDR1 SEHNR and CDR2 FQNEAQ (reference sequence). The CDR3 bases are TGTGCCAGCAGCTTAGGAGGGGGTTCGTCTTTCTTT. Its protein is CASSLGGGSSFF.

The genes are TRBV5-6 and TRBJ1-5; D remains unclear. The CDR3 sequence is 13 residues long. In germline, CDR1 is SGHDT, CDR2 YYEEEE. With 1 base removed from V and 5 bases from J, the gap between germline ends came to 7 bases. The CDR3 here is CASSLQSDQPQHF. In DNA, the CDR3 is TGTGCCAGCAGCTTGCAGTCCGATCAGCCCCAGCATTTT.

This clonotype occurred many times. The rearrangement uses TRBV30 and TRBJ2-7; 7 bases match TRBD2. The ends lost 0 bases at V and 7 bases at J; junction bases unmatched: 12. This CDR3 region has 15 residues. Germline V CDR1 and CDR2: GTSNPN, SVGIG (reference sequence). The CDR3 DNA reads TGTGCCTGGAGTGTACGGGGGGTAACTTTCATTGAGCAGTACTTC. Protein product: CAWSVRGVTFIEQYF.

This clonotype was seen many times. The genes are TRBV3-1 and TRBJ2-7; D possibly corresponds to TRBD2 (5 bases). Germline V gene sequence: CDR1 LGHDT, CDR2 YNNKEL (reference sequence). Deletions cut 3 bases from V and 6 bases from J, with 15 bases between. This CDR3 contains 14 residues. The CDR3 reads CASSQLARGSEQYF. In DNA form, the CDR3 reads TGTGCCAGCAGCCAGTTGGCACGGGGTTCCGAGCAGTACTTC.

The rearrangement links TRBV11-2 to TRBJ2-2; the D gene could be TRBD1 or TRBD2 (5 bases each). The CDR3 runs to 15 residues. CDR1 and CDR2 from the germline V gene are SGHAT and FQNNGV. Trimming cost V 6 bases and J 5 bases, with 16 bases left between them. The CDR3 loop reads CASRAPGRKTGELFF. The CDR3 region has the DNA TGTGCCAGCAGAGCGCCGGGACGGAAAACCGGGGAGCTGTTTTTT.